This TCR beta chain was sequenced in a study of T cells in Graves' hyperthyroidism and ophthalmopathy (dated by TCRdb to about 2019). Regarding the complete study: Peripheral blood samples were taken at the time of initial diagnosis, prior to any treatment. The paper reports TCR Vbeta CDR3 sequencing of 130 to 150 peripheral blood samples: under 45 ophthalmopathy, 75 to 80 hyperthyroidism and approximately 17 progressor patients. To identify distinguishing TCR V-J signatures, a discovery cohort of about 95 patients was used, comprising roughly 45 with Graves' ophthalmopathy and 57 with stable Graves' hyperthyroidism. An independent validation cohort of fewer than 20 hyperthyroidism patients and approximately 15 patients who later progressed to ophthalmopathy tested prospective prediction of ophthalmopathy. After blood sampling, hyperthyroidism patients were treated with methimazole at a starting dose of 30 mg daily, and ophthalmopathy patients were treated with high-dose intravenous methylprednisolone. For training and testing, the 80 to 100 patients in the discovery cohort were randomly divided in a 7:3 ratio. In addition, the study compared T-cell repertoires in thyroid tissue and in blood from roughly six Graves' hyperthyroidism patients. What the work shows at the level of the full study, not this receptor alone: In cross-validation, a model built on a 13 V-J signature told ophthalmopathy apart from stable hyperthyroidism with approximately 90% sensitivity and about 81% specificity, and in testing the same model reached 80%/75%. In validation, the model predicted progression to ophthalmopathy with over 60% sensitivity and about 73% specificity, a median of roughly seven months before onset. No statistical method was used to fix the sample size in advance, and group allocation was not hidden from the investigators. Most expanded thyroid clonotypes (frequency above 0.001) were also found in blood, which suggests that blood repertoires may mirror thyroid immune responses.

Graves' hyperthyroidism was defined as stable when no progression to ophthalmopathy occurred over 18 months of follow-up. Hyperthyroidism patients were aged 18 to 65 years and newly diagnosed, with disease duration of less than 2 months. Patients with uncontrolled infections, other autoimmune diseases, pregnancy or lactation were excluded. Diagnoses relied on clinical symptoms, serum thyroxine and TRAb, thyroid ultrasound and orbital computed tomography. PBMCs were isolated from 8 to 10 ml of fresh peripheral blood by Ficoll-Paque density gradient centrifugation. Total RNA was extracted using Trizol reagent, and RNA quality was assessed on an Agilent 2100 Bioanalyzer. TCR beta CDR3 regions were amplified from RNA transcripts. A first-round RT-PCR of the TCR CDR3 used the HTBI primer set with the Qiagen OneStep RT-PCR kit. A second multiplex PCR round built the libraries, followed by size selection and purification. Paired-end sequencing of the libraries was performed with 100 bp reads on an Illumina HiSeq2000. In the original analysis: Raw data were processed with SOAPnuke, discarding reads with adapters, uncalled bases, mean Phred below 15, or no exact constant-primer or identifier match. High-quality paired reads were merged with COPE v1.2.5, and unique nucleotide sequences were defined as clonotypes. MiTCR v1.1 was used to align the clonotypes against IMGT TRBV, TRBD and TRBJ reference segments. Analysis was restricted to V-J combinations with a frequency above 0.0001, which covered about 99% of repertoires. A TCS score was defined as the ratio between F50 (clonal expansion) and ExV (chaos), using BLOSUM62-based TCRdist between CDR3 peptides within each V-J. Welch's t-statistics and random forest reduced several hundred V-J features to about 13, which were used in a naive Bayes classifier (R e1071). The raw public reads went through TCRdb reprocessing: fastp at Q25, MiXCR clone calling, in-frame beta chains kept. Under each unique CDR3 protein, matching rows form one entry showing the most common genes and DNA. The V and J calls were determined by TCRdb, not by the authors. This sample is represented by about 400,000 distinct CDR3 sequences; about 13% of them were singletons. Of the sample, less than 6.5% falls within the top ten clones.

Counted from cysteine to phenylalanine, this CDR3 has 15 amino acids. Here the CDR3 DNA is all that survives: 45 bases in frame from base 1. V sheds 0 bases and J sheds 0 bases, leaving 9 bases between their ends. In the germline V gene, CDR1 corresponds to SGDLS and CDR2 to YYNGEE. This clonotype appeared a few times. No cognate antigen has been identified for it. Base qualities were left out, and no much larger clone turns up one base away. This sequence uses TRBV9 and TRBJ1-1; the D gene is perhaps TRBD1, on 5 matching bases. The source of this sequence is a woman under 30 with Graves' hyperthyroidism. The sequenced material came from blood. Here is the DNA: TGTGCCAGCAGCGTAGGAGGCAGGGTGAACACTGAAGCTTTCTTT. This yields the protein CASSVGGRVNTEAFF.